A selection of T cell receptor beta chains follows, all from one sample in a study of HIV-infected patients and healthy controls. MiXCR, applied by TCRdb to the 5' RACE reads, yields one record per CDR3 protein. Among fewer than 7,500 distinct CDR3 sequences listed, approximately 11% were seen once. The material sequenced was blood, taken before antiretroviral therapy. These receptors were collected from an adult with HIV infection. The conserved cysteine and the conserved F or W are not part of the CDR3 here.

cdr3_aa j_call v_call
ASSEGVGAGQPQH TRBJ1-5 TRBV6-1
SVRTSGISVYEQY TRBJ2-7 TRBV29-1
ASSLYPRSTYEQY TRBJ2-7 TRBV11-1
ASSTGSGMYNEQF TRBJ2-1 TRBV11-2
ASSLVWSTTEAF TRBJ1-1 TRBV7-2
ASSTAVGSSYEQY TRBJ2-7 TRBV3-1
AWSVLPGEAF TRBJ1-1 TRBV30
ASSPPQGGDTEAF TRBJ1-1 TRBV28
ASSLTSSGNTIY TRBJ1-3 TRBV12-3/TRBV12-4
SVEEPGRSTDTQY TRBJ2-3 TRBV29-1
ASSSDLAKNIQY TRBJ2-4 TRBV7-2
ASSYRGGETQY TRBJ2-5 TRBV6-6
ASSFSQGIGSNQPQH TRBJ1-5 TRBV28
ASSLAPSGGPYEQY TRBJ2-7 TRBV5-1
ASSKLGFRADTQY TRBJ2-3 TRBV2
ASSPQFYNSPLH TRBJ1-6 TRBV12-3/TRBV12-4